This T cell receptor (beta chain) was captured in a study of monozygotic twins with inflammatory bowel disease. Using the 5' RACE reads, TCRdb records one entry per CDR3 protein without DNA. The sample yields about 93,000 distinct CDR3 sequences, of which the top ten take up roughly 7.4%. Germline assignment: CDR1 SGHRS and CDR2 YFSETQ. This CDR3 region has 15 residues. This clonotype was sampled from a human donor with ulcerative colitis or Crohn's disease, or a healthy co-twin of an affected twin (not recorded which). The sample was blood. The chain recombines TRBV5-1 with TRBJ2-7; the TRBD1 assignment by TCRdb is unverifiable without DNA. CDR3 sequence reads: CASSLARDRPSEQYF. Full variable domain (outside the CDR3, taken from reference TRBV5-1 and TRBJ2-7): KAGVTQTPRYLIKTRGQQVTLSCSPISGHRSVSWYQQTPGQGLQFLFEYFSETQRNKGNFPGRFSGRQFSNSRSEMNVSTLELGDSALYLCASSLARDRPSEQYFGPGTRLTVT.